The present entry profiles one T cell receptor beta chain with its context. There are a few counts of this clonotype. Its cognate antigen has yet to be identified. Qualities for individual bases were not recorded, and no much larger clone is one base off. Libraries of naive CD8 T cells were built from approximately 20,000 to 1,000,000 sorted cells, with 10%, 30% or 50% of the purified RNA used. On a BD FACSAria II, naive CD8 T cells were FACS-sorted as CD8+CD4-CCR7+CD45RA+ and collected into RLT Plus buffer. Detection sensitivity was tested by spiking Jurkat RNA equal to about 10 TCR copies' worth into samples containing roughly 19,000-1,000,000 naive CD8 T cells. CD8 T cells were enriched using RosetteSep CD8+ T Cell Enrichment Cocktail and Ficoll-Paque, and the enriched cells then underwent ACK red cell lysis. A distance of 18 bases separates the germline ends of V and J, which lose 1 base and 4 bases respectively. From the cysteine through the phenylalanine, the CDR3 covers 17 amino acids. Only the CDR3 part of the read is kept: 51 bases, read in frame from the first base. The germline V gene encodes CDR1 SGHAT and CDR2 FQNNGV.

This sample is part of a study of molecular identifiers for immune sequencing clone quantification listed by TCRdb under 2018. For the study in its entirety: For a replicate experiment, RNA from 20,000 or 100,000 naive CD8 T cells was divided into five aliquots, and four of the five aliquots were sequenced. This methods study used CD8 T cells to benchmark TCR RNA copy counting and molecular-identifier clustering-based TCR repertoire sequencing (MIDCIRS).

Library method: PCR. Sequencer: NextSeq 500. Bulk TCR libraries were prepared as previously described, using TCR primers listed in Table S5. Total RNA was purified with the Qiagen AllPrep DNA/RNA kit. Before analysis, reads from multiple sequencing runs of one library were combined. On the authors' methods: Reads were retained only if an exact TCR constant sequence was present, and the retained reads were trimmed to 150 nt and grouped according to their 12-nt molecular barcodes. Within each barcode group, reads were sub-clustered at a 15% Levenshtein threshold, and quality-weighted consensus sequences were built per RNA molecule. Non-functional sequences were filtered out, along with any lower-count sequence sitting one edit away from another sequence. Based on fitting two negative binomial distributions, any barcode sub-cluster with under 20% of the maximum read count was discarded. Clones were called with MiXCR by TCRdb after fastp trimmed the public reads at Q25, and only in-frame beta chains were retained. Each entry merges the rows of one CDR3 protein and shows their most common DNA and genes. TCRdb assigned the V and J calls; the authors' analysis was not used. This sample has under 800,000 distinct CDR3 sequences in its table, and around 25% of those were observed once. The top ten constitute approximately 0.75% of the sample.

What the research found in general, with its limitations: In CMV-specific effector cells, over 99% of molecules were held by clones above 20 RNA copies, whereas under 1% of molecules were held by such clones in naive cells. Spiked-in Jurkat TCR RNA equal to a single cell's worth was reported to be detectable even within 1,200,000 naive CD8 T cells. Modeling gave around 3.3 recovered TCR RNA copies per cell versus about 10 by digital PCR, implying roughly 30% capture efficiency. When barcode sub-clustering was not used, chimeric consensus sequences inflated TCR diversity, with chimeras reaching as high as 47%. Spiked-in Jurkat TCR RNA (roughly 10 copies' worth), which is not part of the donor repertoire, was contained in the naive libraries. Highly expanded clone sizes could be underestimated if identical TCR molecules share a barcode.

The sequence came from a human donor in good health. Some libraries in this study had Jurkat cell RNA spiked in. The chain is encoded by TRBV11-2 joined to TRBJ2-3; TRBD1 is perhaps the D gene, given 5 matching bases. Sequencing was performed on naive CD8+ T cells from blood, with Jurkat cell RNA spiked in. In light of the paper, this sample's cell subset or site label describes: FACS-sorted CD8+CD4-CCR7+CD45RA+ naive T cells. The DNA sequence is TGTGCCAGCAGCTTAGTGGGTATAAGGGGCAGTGCAGATACGCAGTATTTT. It encodes CASSLVGIRGSADTQYF.